The 21 T cell receptor beta chains below all came from one sample that was sequenced in a study of CD8+ T cells in alopecia areata. Extraction and reverse transcription of RNA yielded cDNA as the sequencing template. Generated by immunoSEQ multiplex PCR, the TCRdb table keeps only in-frame clones and is missing some. The table lists fewer than 70,000 clones, around 40% of them singletons. Sequenced input: NKG2D-low CD8+ T cells sorted from blood. The receptors were sampled from a human donor with alopecia areata.

This clone was seen only once. The rearrangement joins TRBV5-1 to TRBJ2-5; 7 positions agree with TRBD2. CDR1 is SGHRS, CDR2 YFSETQ, per germline. V shed 3 bases and J 4 bases; nucleotides not matched to a gene: 9. The CDR3 sequence is 15 residues long. Written as DNA, the CDR3 is TGCGCCAGCAGCTGGAGATCCGGGACTACAGAGACCCAGTACTTC. Its translation is CASSWRSGTTETQYF.

This clone was counted only a few times. V is TRBV5-6 and J is TRBJ2-1; possibly TRBD1 for D (6 bases). CDR1 SGHDT and CDR2 YYEEEE come from the germline V gene. V shed 4 bases and J shed 4 bases, with 9 bases lying between them. CDR3 length equals 13 residues. The DNA of the CDR3 is TGTGCCAGCAGCCCTAGGGGGTACAATGAGCAGTTCTTC. Protein product: CASSPRGYNEQFF.

This clone was counted only a few times. The CDR3 is CASSPSGTAYGYTF. The DNA of the CDR3 is TGCGCCAGCAGCCCCTCCGGGACAGCCTATGGCTACACCTTC. This rearrangement joins TRBV5-1 to TRBJ1-2, with 7 bases fitting TRBD1. V trimming: 4 bases; J trimming: 4 bases; junction bases outside the gene matches: 7. Germline CDR1 is SGHRS and CDR2 is YFSETQ. This CDR3 spans 14 amino acids.

This chain connects TRBV7-9 to TRBJ2-1, with D perhaps matching TRBD2 (6 bases). Germline V CDR1 and CDR2: SEHNR, FQNEAQ (reference sequence). The CDR3 has 19 residues. V gave up 5 bases and J gave up 2 bases, with 25 bases separating them. The CDR3 spells CASSPQGWTGTGAYNEQFF. CDR3 DNA sequence: TGTGCCAGCAGCCCCCAAGGCTGGACCGGGACGGGGGCCTACAATGAGCAGTTCTTC.

This clone has a handful of counts. The V call is TRBV29-1, the J call TRBJ1-1; D remains ambiguous. V lost 6 bases and J lost 1, with 9 bases in between. Looked up from germline, CDR1 is SQVTM and CDR2 is ANQGSEA. This CDR3 is 12 amino acids long. The CDR3 spells CSVGRENTEAFF. CDR3 nucleotide sequence: TGCAGCGTCGGGCGGGAGAACACTGAAGCTTTCTTT.

This clone was recorded a few times. The J gene is TRBJ2-7, the V gene TRBV7-9; D is undetermined. Germline CDR1 is SEHNR and CDR2 is FQNEAQ (reference sequence). The ends were cut back, 5 bases at V and 4 bases at J, with 9 bases in the middle. The CDR3 loop spans 12 amino acids. CDR3 DNA sequence: TGTGCCAGCAGCCCTACAGAGTACGAGCAGTACTTC. Its translation is CASSPTEYEQYF.

This clone was seen only a few times. The V and J genes are TRBV7-9 and TRBJ1-1, with D possibly matching TRBD1 (5 bases). CDR3 size: 16 residues. Trimming removed 4 bases at V and 4 bases at J, with 19 bases between. Germline assignment: CDR1 SEHNR and CDR2 FQNEAQ (reference sequence). The CDR3 is CASSSGSGRAGTEAFF. The CDR3 DNA reads as TGTGCCAGCAGCTCGGGTAGCGGCAGGGCGGGCACTGAAGCTTTCTTT.

This clone was seen a few times. The V gene is TRBV19, the J gene TRBJ1-1; TRBD1 might be the D (5 bases). V was shortened by 4 bases and J by 11 bases, with 17 bases between the two germline ends. Germline V gene sequence: CDR1 LNHDA, CDR2 SQIVND (reference sequence). CDR3 size: 13 residues. CDR3 sequence (DNA): TGTGCCAGTAGTACTGGGCGTGGGGCATCGGCTTTCTTT. Protein product: CASSTGRGASAFF.

The count of this clone is one. The chain combines TRBV13 with TRBJ2-1; no clear D gene. Germline-derived CDR1 and CDR2 are PRHDT and FYEKMQ (reference sequence). V gave up 7 bases and J gave up 7 bases, with 11 bases separating them. This CDR3 spans 12 amino acids. The DNA of the CDR3 is TGTGCCAGCAAAGACGAATATAATGAGCAGTTCTTC. Translating it yields CASKDEYNEQFF. Full variable domain (remainder filled in from reference TRBV13 and TRBJ2-1): AAGVIQSPRHLIKEKRETATLKCYPIPRHDTVYWYQQGPGQDPQFLISFYEKMQSDKGSIPDRFSAQQFSDYHSELNMSSLELGDSALYFCASKDEYNEQFFGPGTRLTVL.

The chain employs TRBV20-1 and TRBJ1-1, with D uncertain. CDR1 DFQATT and CDR2 SNEGSKA come from the germline V gene (reference sequence). V shed 2 bases and J shed 7 bases, with 8 bases lying between them. This CDR3 spans 11 amino acids. CDR3 nucleotide sequence: TGCAGTGCTAGAATGGGCGGTGAAGCTTTCTTT. Its translation: CSARMGGEAFF.

This chain joins TRBV7-8 and TRBJ2-1; a possible D gene is TRBD2 (6 bases). CDR3 length: 14 amino acids. The germline V gene has CDR1 SGHVS and CDR2 FQNEAQ. Trimming removed 5 bases from V and 8 bases from J, with 16 bases in between. The CDR3 region is CASSQGLGKDEQFF. CDR3 coding DNA: TGTGCCAGCAGCCAGGGACTGGGAAAGGATGAGCAGTTCTTC.

The chain has TRBV30 and TRBJ2-7, with 8 nucleotides matching TRBD1. Trimming took 5 bases from V and 5 from J; bases not matched to a gene: 2. Germline V gives CDR1 GTSNPN, CDR2 SVGIG (reference sequence). This CDR3 is built from 11 residues. The CDR3 region is CAWAGGDEQYF. CDR3 DNA: TGTGCCTGGGCAGGGGGCGACGAGCAGTACTTC.

The chain links TRBV5-1 to TRBJ2-7; D may be TRBD1 or TRBD2 (5 bases each). V lost 0 bases and J 5 bases, leaving 12 bases between the germline ends. CDR3 length: 14 amino acids. CDR1 and CDR2 from the germline V gene are SGHRS and YFSETQ. Here the CDR3 DNA reads TGCGCCAGCAGCTTGGAAGTTCTGGGGGACGAGCAGTACTTC. This sequence encodes CASSLEVLGDEQYF.

The rearrangement joins TRBV4-1 to TRBJ2-7; D is possibly TRBD1 (6 bases). The germline V and J ends were trimmed by 4 bases and 5 bases, with 24 bases remaining between them. CDR1 and CDR2 from the germline V gene are MGHRA and YSYEKL. The CDR3 spans 17 residues. The CDR3 DNA reads TGCGCCAGCAGCCTAGACCCTCCTCAGGGGCGTCGGAACGAGCAGTACTTC. This encodes CASSLDPPQGRRNEQYF.

A few counts support this clone. The chain couples TRBV7-9 to TRBJ2-7; D might be TRBD2 (6 bases). Germline V CDR1 and CDR2: SEHNR, FQNEAQ (reference sequence). The V gene lost 5 bases and the J gene lost 3 bases, with 17 bases spanning the gap. CDR3 size: 15 residues. The CDR3 spells CASSPRGTSHYEQYF. Here the CDR3 DNA reads TGTGCCAGCAGCCCAAGAGGGACTTCGCACTACGAGCAGTACTTC.

This clone was recorded a few times. This chain connects TRBV5-6 to TRBJ2-1; D gene uncertain. V lost 4 bases and J lost 4, with 9 bases in between. Germline lookup yields CDR1 SGHDT and CDR2 YYEEEE. CDR3 length equals 13 residues. The CDR3 spells CASSPRLYNEQFF. CDR3 coding DNA: TGTGCCAGCAGCCCCCGACTTTACAATGAGCAGTTCTTC.

The gene calls are TRBV9 and TRBJ2-7; TRBD2 agrees at 8 bases. The CDR3 spans 16 residues. V gave up 3 bases and J gave up 2 bases; unmatched junction bases: 10. CDR1 SGDLS and CDR2 YYNGEE come from the germline V gene. The CDR3 nucleotides are TGTGCCAGCAGCGAGGCGGTGGTAGCGGGGACCTACGAGCAGTACTTC. It encodes CASSEAVVAGTYEQYF.

This clone was counted between two and nine times. The rearrangement links TRBV29-1 to TRBJ2-2; 8 bases agree with TRBD1. With 6 bases clipped from V and 6 bases from J, the junction kept 3 bases outside the gene matches. This CDR3 has 12 amino acids. The V gene's germline CDR1 is SQVTM and CDR2 ANQGSEA. DNA of the CDR3: TGCAGCGTAACGACAGGGGCCGGGGAGCTGTTTTTT. Protein product: CSVTTGAGELFF.

This clone was counted between two and nine times. The CDR3 sequence is CSVEGGSQETQYF. The CDR3 region has the DNA TGCAGCGTTGAGGGTGGGTCCCAAGAGACCCAGTACTTC. The chain carries TRBV29-1 and TRBJ2-5; D gene uncertain. V was cut by 3 bases and J by 1 base, with 9 bases left in between. Germline CDR1 SQVTM, CDR2 ANQGSEA. CDR3 length equals 13 residues. Looking up the rest from reference TRBV29-1 and TRBJ2-5 gives the full variable domain: SAVISQKPSRDICQRGTSLTIQCQVDSQVTMMFWYRQQPGQSLTLIATANQGSEATYESGFVIDKFPISRPNLTFSTLTVSNMSPEDSSIYLCSVEGGSQETQYFGPGTRLLVL.

The chain links TRBV5-4 to TRBJ2-7, with no clear D. V was cut by 3 bases and J by 1 base, with 5 bases left in between. The V gene's germline CDR1 is SGHNT and CDR2 YYREEE (reference sequence). The CDR3 is made up of 12 amino acids. The CDR3 DNA reads as TGTGCCAGCAGCTCCGCATCCTACGAGCAGTACTTC. Protein sequence: CASSSASYEQYF.

J is TRBJ2-1 and V is TRBV6-6, with D possibly being TRBD2 (6 bases). Germline V gene data show CDR1 as MNHNY and CDR2 as SVGAGI (reference sequence). This CDR3 comprises 16 residues. V was clipped by 6 bases and J by 4 bases, with 19 bases between them. CDR3 sequence reads: CASRPPGLPDYNEQFF. DNA for the CDR3: TGTGCCAGCAGGCCCCCGGGACTCCCTGATTACAATGAGCAGTTCTTC.